This record concerns one T cell receptor (beta chain) sequence. The target antigen is unknown. This entry is derived from a study of cytomegalovirus exposure and HLA in healthy donors. This CDR3 has 20 amino acids. V lost 1 base, J lost 3 bases, and 16 bases stayed unmatched. Germline assignment: CDR1 ENHRY and CDR2 SYGVKD. It was with 60 Vbeta and 13 Jbeta primers that the PCR ran. Assay used: immunoSEQ multiplex PCR; TCRdb lists only in-frame clones, some missing. The sample has tens of thousands of clones; roughly 73% are singletons. Overall study results and limits: Earlier analysis looked at TCR beta V segments, and most were productive about 90% or about 30% of the time.

The chain links TRBV10-3 to TRBJ1-5, with 9 bases identical to TRBD1. This TCR was sampled from a woman aged 40 to 50 in good health and CMV-seropositive. The sample taken for sequencing was PBMCs. CDR3 amino acids: CAISEYLSDRGERSNQPQHF. In DNA form, the CDR3 reads TGTGCCATCAGTGAGTACTTGTCGGACAGGGGAGAAAGGTCCAATCAGCCCCAGCATTTT.